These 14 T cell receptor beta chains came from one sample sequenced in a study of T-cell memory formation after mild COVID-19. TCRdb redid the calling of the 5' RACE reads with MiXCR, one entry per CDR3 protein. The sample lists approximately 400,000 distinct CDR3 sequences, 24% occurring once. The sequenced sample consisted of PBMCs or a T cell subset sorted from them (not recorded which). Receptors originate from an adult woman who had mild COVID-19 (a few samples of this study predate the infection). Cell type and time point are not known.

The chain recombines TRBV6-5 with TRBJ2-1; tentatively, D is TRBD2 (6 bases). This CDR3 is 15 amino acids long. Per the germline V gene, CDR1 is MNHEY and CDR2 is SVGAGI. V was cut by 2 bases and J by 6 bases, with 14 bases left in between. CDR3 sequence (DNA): TGTGCCAGCAGTTACGCGATGAGGGAGGTCAATGAGCAGTTCTTC. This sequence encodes CASSYAMREVNEQFF.

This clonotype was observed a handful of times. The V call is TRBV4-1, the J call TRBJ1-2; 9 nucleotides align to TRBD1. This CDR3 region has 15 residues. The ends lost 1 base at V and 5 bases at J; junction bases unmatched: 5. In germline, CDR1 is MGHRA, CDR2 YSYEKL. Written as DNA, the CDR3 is TGCGCCAGCAGCCAAGTCCGACAGGGGGAGTATGGCTACACCTTC. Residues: CASSQVRQGEYGYTF.

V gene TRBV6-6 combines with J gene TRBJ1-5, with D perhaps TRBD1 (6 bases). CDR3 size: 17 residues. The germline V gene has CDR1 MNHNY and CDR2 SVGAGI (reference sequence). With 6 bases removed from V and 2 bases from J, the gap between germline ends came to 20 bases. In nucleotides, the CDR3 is TGTGCCAGCAGCAAAGCGACAGGCGGGGAGGGCAATCAGCCCCAGCATTTT. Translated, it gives CASSKATGGEGNQPQHF.

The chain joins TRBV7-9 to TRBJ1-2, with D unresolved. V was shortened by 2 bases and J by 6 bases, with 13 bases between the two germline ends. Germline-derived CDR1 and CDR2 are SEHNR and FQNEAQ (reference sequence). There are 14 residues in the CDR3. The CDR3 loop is CASSLSRQDDGYTF. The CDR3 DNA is TGTGCCAGCAGCTTAAGCAGGCAGGACGATGGCTACACCTTC.

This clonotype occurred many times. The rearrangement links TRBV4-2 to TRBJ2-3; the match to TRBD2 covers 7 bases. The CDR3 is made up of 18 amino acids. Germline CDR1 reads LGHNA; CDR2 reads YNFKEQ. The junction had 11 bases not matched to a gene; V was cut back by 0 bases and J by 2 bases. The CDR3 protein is CASSQESRTGGTTDTQYF. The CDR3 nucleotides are TGTGCCAGCAGCCAAGAATCGAGAACGGGGGGTACCACAGATACGCAGTATTTT.

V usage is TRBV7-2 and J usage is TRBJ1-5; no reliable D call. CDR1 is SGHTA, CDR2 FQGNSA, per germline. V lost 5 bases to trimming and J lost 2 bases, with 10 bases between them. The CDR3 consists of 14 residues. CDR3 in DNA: TGTGCCAGCAGCCCCCAGTGGGGCAATCAGCCCCAGCATTTT. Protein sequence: CASSPQWGNQPQHF.

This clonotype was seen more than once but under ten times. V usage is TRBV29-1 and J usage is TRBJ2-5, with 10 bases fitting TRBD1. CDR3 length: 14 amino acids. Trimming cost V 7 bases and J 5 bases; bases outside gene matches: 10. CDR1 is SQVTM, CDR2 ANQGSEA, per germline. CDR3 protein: CSGSDRGFIETQYF. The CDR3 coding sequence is TGCAGCGGGTCGGACAGGGGGTTTATCGAGACCCAGTACTTC.

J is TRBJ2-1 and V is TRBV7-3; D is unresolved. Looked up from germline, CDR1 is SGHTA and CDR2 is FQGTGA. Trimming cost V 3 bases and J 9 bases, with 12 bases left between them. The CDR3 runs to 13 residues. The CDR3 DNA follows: TGTGCCAGCAGCTTTGTCCTAGAAGCTGAGCAGTTCTTC. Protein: CASSFVLEAEQFF.

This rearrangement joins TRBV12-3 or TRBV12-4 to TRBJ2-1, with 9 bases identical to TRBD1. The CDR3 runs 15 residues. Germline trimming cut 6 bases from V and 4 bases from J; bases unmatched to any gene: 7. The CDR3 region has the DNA TGTGCCAGCAGCGTCACAGGGGGCTTATACAATGAGCAGTTCTTC. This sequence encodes CASSVTGGLYNEQFF.

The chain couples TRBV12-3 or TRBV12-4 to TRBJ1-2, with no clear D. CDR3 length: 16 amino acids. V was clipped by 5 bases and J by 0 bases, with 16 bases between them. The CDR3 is CASSANSVVPNYGYTF. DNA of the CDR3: TGTGCCAGCAGTGCCAACAGCGTAGTTCCTAACTATGGCTACACCTTC.

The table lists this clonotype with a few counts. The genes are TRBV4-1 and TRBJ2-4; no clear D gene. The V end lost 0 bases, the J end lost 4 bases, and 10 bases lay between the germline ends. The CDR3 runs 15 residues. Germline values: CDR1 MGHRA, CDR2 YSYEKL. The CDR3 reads CASSQESPWKNIQYF. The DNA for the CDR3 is TGCGCCAGCAGCCAAGAGTCCCCCTGGAAAAACATTCAGTACTTC.

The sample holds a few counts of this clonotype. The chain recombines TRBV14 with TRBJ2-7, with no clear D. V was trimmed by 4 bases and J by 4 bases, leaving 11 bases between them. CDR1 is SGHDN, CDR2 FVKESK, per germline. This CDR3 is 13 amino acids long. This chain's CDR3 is CASSPLDRYEQYF. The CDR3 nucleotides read TGTGCCAGCAGCCCATTAGATCGTTACGAGCAGTACTTC.

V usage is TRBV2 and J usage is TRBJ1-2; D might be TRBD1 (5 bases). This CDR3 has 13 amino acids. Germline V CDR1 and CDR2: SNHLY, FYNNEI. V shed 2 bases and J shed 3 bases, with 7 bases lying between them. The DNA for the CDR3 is TGTGCCAGCAGTGAAATGGGGGACTATGGCTACACCTTC. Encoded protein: CASSEMGDYGYTF.

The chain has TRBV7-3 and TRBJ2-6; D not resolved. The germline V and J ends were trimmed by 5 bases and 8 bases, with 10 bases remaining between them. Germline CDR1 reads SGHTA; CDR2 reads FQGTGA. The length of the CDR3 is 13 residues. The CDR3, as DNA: TGTGCCAGCAGCGCCATAGGGTCCAACGTCCTGACTTTC. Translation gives CASSAIGSNVLTF.